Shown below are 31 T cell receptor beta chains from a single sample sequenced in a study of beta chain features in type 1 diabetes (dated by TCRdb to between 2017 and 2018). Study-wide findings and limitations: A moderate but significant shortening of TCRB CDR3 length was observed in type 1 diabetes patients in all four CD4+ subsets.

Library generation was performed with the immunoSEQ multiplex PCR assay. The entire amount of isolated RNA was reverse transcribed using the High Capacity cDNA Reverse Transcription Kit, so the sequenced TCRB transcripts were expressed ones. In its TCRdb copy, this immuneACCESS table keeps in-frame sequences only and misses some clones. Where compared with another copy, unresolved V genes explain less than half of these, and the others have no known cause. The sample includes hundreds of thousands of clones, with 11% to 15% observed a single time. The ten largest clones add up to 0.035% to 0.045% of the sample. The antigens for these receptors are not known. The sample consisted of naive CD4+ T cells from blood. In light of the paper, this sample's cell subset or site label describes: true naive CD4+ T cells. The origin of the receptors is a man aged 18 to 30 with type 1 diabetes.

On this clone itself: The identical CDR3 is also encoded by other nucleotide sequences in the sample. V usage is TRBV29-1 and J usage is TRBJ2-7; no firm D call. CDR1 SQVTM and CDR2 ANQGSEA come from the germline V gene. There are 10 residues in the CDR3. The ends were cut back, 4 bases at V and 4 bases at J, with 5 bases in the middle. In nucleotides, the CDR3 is TGCAGCGTTGGGGGATACGAGCAGTACTTC. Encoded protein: CSVGGYEQYF.

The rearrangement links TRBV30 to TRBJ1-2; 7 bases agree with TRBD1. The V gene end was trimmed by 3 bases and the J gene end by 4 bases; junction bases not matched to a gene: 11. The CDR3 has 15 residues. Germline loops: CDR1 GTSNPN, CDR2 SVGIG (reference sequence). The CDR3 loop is CAWSSRDRVSYGYTF. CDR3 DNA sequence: TGTGCCTGGAGCTCCCGTGACAGGGTATCCTATGGCTACACCTTC.

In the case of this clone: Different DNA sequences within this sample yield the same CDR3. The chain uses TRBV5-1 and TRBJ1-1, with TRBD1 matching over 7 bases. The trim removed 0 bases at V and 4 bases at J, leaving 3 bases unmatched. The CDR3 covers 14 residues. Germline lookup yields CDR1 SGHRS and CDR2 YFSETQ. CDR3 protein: CASSLGQGGTEAFF. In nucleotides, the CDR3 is TGCGCCAGCAGCTTGGGACAGGGAGGCACTGAAGCTTTCTTT.

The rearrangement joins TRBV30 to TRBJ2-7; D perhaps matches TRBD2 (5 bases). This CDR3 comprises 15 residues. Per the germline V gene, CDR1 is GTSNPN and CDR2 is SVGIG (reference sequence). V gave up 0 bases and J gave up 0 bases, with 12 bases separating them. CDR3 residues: CAWSVWGAASYEQYF. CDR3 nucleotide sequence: TGTGCCTGGAGTGTTTGGGGAGCGGCCTCCTACGAGCAGTACTTC. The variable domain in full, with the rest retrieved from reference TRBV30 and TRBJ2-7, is SQTIHQWPATLVQPVGSPLSLECTVEGTSNPNLYWYRQAAGRGLQLLFYSVGIGQISSEVPQNLSASRPQDRQFILSSKKLLLSDSGFYLCAWSVWGAASYEQYFGPGTRLTVT.

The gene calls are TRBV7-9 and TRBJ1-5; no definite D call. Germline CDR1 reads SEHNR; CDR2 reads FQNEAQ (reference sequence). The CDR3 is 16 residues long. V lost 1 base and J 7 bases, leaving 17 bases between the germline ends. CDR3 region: CASSLVAPVRQQPQHF. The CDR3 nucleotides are TGTGCCAGCAGCTTAGTGGCCCCCGTTCGACAACAGCCCCAGCATTTT.

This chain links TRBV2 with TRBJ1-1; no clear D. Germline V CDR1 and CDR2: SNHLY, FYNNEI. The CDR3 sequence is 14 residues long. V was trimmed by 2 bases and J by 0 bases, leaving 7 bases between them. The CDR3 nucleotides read TGTGCCAGCAGTGAAAACAGACTGAACACTGAAGCTTTCTTT. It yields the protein CASSENRLNTEAFF.

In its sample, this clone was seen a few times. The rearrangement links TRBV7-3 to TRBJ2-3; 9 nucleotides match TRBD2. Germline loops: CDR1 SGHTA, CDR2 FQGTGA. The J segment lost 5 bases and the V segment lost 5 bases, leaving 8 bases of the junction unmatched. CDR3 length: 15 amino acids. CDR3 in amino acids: CASSPLGGGVDTQYF. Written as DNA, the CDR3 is TGTGCCAGCAGCCCCCTGGGCGGGGGGGTAGATACGCAGTATTTT.

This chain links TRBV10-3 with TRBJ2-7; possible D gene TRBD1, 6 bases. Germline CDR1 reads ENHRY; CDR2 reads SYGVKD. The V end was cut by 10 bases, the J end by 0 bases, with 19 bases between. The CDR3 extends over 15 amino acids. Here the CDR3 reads CANPTPQGSSYEQYF. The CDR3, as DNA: TGTGCCAACCCTACCCCACAGGGAAGCTCCTACGAGCAGTACTTC.

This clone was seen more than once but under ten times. The CDR3 DNA reads TGCGCCAGCAGCCCCACCGGGACTAGCGGCTCCTACGAGCAGTACTTC. Its translation: CASSPTGTSGSYEQYF. The chain is built from TRBV4-3 and TRBJ2-7, with 11 bases lining up with TRBD2. The V gene end was trimmed by 4 bases and the J gene end by 0 bases; junction bases not matched to a gene: 5. There are 16 residues in the CDR3. Germline V gene sequence: CDR1 LGHNA, CDR2 YSLEER.

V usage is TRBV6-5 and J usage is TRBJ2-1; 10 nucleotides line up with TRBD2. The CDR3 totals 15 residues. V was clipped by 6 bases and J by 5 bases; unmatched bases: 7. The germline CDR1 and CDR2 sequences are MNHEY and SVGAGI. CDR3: CASRVSGGQHNEQFF. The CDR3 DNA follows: TGTGCCAGCAGGGTTAGCGGGGGGCAGCACAATGAGCAGTTCTTC.

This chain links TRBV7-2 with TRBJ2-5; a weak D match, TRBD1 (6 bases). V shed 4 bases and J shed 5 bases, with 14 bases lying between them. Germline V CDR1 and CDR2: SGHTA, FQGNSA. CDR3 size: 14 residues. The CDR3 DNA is TGTGCCAGCAGCTCCAGGGGAGATGGGGAGACCCAGTACTTC. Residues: CASSSRGDGETQYF. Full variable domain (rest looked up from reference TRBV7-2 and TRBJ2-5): GAGVSQSPSNKVTEKGKDVELRCDPISGHTALYWYRQSLGQGLEFLIYFQGNSAPDKSGLPSDRFSAERTGGSVSTLTIQRTQQEDSAVYLCASSSRGDGETQYFGPGTRLLVL.

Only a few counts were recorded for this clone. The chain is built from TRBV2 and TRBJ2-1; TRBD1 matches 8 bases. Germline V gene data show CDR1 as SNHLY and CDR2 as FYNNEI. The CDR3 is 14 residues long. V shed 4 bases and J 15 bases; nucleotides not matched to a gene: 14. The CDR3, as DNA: TGTGCCAGCAGTGTACAGGGGGACCCTCGTCGGTCGTTCTTC. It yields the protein CASSVQGDPRRSFF.

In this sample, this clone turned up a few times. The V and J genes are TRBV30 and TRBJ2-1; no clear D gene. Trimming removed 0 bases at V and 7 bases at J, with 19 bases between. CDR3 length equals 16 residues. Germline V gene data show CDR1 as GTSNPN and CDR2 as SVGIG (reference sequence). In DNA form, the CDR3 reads TGTGCCTGGAGTGTAGTGTGGCCCCTCGGTAATAATGAGCAGTTCTTC. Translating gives CAWSVVWPLGNNEQFF.

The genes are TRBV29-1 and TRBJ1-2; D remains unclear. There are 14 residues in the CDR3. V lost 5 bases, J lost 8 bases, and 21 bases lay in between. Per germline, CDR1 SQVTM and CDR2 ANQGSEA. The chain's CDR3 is CSVTILGRDAGYTF. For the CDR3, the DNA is TGCAGCGTTACAATCTTGGGCCGCGATGCCGGCTACACCTTC. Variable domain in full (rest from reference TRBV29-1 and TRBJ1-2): SAVISQKPSRDICQRGTSLTIQCQVDSQVTMMFWYRQQPGQSLTLIATANQGSEATYESGFVIDKFPISRPNLTFSTLTVSNMSPEDSSIYLCSVTILGRDAGYTFGSGTRLTVV.

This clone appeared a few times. CDR3 amino acids: CASSGTRGSETQYF. The CDR3 coding sequence is TGTGCCAGCTCAGGCACTAGGGGATCAGAGACCCAGTACTTC. The rearrangement joins TRBV6-5 to TRBJ2-5; tentatively, D is TRBD1 or TRBD2 (5 bases each). Germline CDR1 and CDR2: MNHEY and SVGAGI. The CDR3 is 14 residues long. Trimming took 8 bases from V and 4 from J, leaving 17 bases between them.

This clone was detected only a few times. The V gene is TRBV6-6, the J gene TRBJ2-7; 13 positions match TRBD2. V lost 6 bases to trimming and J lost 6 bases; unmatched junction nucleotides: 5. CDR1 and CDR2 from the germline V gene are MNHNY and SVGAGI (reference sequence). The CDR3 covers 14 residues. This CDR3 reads CASRLRLAGGEQYF. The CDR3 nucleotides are TGTGCCAGCAGACTTCGACTAGCGGGAGGCGAGCAGTACTTC.

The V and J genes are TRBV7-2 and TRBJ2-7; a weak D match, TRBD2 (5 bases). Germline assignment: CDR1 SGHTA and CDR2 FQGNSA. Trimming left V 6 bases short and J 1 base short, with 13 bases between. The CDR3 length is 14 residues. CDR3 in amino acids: CASSGGVRSYEQYF. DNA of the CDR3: TGTGCCAGCAGTGGAGGAGTGAGGTCCTACGAGCAGTACTTC.

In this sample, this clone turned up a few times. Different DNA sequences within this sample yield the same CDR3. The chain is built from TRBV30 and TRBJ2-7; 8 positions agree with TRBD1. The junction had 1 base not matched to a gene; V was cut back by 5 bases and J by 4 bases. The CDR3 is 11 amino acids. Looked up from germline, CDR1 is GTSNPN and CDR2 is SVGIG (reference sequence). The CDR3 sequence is CAWGQGYEQYF. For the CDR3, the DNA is TGTGCCTGGGGACAGGGTTACGAGCAGTACTTC.

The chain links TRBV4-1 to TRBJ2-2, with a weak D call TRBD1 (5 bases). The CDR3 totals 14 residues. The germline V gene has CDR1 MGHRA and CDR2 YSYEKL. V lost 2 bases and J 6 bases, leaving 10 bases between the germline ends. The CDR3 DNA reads TGCGCCAGCAGCCAAAGCAGGGTGTCCGGGGAGCTGTTTTTT. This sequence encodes CASSQSRVSGELFF.

CDR3 in amino acids: CASSSGGRNTQYF. The CDR3 DNA follows: TGCGCCAGCAGTTCGGGAGGCCGGAATACGCAGTATTTT. This sequence joins TRBV5-1 and TRBJ2-3; 7 bases are shared with TRBD2. V was clipped by 5 bases and J by 7 bases; unmatched bases: 7. Germline lookup yields CDR1 SGHRS and CDR2 YFSETQ. The CDR3 contains 13 residues.

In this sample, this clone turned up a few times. The CDR3 sequence: CASSPGGLRTDTQYF. CDR3 coding DNA: TGTGCCAGCAGTCCCGGAGGCCTCCGCACAGATACGCAGTATTTT. The chain uses TRBV25-1 and TRBJ2-3, with D perhaps matching TRBD2 (5 bases). Trimming removed 5 bases at V and 1 base at J, with 13 bases between. CDR3 length: 15 amino acids. In germline, CDR1 is MGHDK, CDR2 SYGVNS.

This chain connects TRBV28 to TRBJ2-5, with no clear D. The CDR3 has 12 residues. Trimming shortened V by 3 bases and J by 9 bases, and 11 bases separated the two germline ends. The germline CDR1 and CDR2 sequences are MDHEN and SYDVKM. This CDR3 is CASSFVIWAQYF. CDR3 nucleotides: TGTGCCAGCAGTTTCGTCATTTGGGCCCAGTACTTC.

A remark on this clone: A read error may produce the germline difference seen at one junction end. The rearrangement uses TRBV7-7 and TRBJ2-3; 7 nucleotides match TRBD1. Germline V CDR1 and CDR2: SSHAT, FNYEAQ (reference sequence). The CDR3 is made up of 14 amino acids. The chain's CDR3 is CASSPTGMTDTQYF. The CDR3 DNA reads TGTGCTAGCAGCCCGACAGGGATGACAGATACGCAGTATTTT.

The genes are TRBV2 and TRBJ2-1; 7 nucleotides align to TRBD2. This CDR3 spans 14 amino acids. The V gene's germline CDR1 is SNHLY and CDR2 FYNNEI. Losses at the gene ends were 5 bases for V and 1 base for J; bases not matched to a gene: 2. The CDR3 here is CASSREASYNEQFF. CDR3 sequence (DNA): TGTGCCAGCAGTCGGGAGGCGTCCTACAATGAGCAGTTCTTC.

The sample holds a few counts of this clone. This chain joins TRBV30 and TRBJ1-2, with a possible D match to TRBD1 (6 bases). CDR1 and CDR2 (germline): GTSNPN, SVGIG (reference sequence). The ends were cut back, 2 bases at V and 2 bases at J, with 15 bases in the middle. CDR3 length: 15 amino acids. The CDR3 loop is CAWSPKGTPNYGYTF. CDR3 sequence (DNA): TGTGCCTGGAGTCCTAAGGGGACACCAAACTATGGCTACACCTTC.

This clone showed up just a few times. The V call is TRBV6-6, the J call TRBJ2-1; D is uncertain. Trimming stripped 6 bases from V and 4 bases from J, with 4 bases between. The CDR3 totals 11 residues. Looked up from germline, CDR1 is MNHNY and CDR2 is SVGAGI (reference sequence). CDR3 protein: CASRAYNEQFF. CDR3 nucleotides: TGTGCCAGCAGAGCGTACAATGAGCAGTTCTTC.

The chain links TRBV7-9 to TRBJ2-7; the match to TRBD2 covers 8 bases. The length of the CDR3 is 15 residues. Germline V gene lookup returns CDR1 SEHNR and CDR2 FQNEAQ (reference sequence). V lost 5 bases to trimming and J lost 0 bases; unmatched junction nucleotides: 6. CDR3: CASSEAGDLSYEQYF. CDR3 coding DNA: TGTGCCAGCAGCGAAGCGGGAGACCTCTCCTACGAGCAGTACTTC. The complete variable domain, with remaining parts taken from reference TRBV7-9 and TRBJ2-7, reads DTGVSQNPRHKITKRGQNVTFRCDPISEHNRLYWYRQTLGQGPEFLTYFQNEAQLEKSRLLSDRFSAERPKGSFSTLEIQRTEQGDSAMYLCASSEAGDLSYEQYFGPGTRLTVT.

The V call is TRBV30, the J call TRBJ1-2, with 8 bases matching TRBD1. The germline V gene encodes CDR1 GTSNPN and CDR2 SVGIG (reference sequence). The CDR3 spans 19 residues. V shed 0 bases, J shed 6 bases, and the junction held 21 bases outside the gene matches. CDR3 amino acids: CAWSVLPDRATSYGDGYTF. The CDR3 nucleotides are TGTGCCTGGAGTGTACTACCGGACAGGGCTACTTCTTACGGTGATGGCTACACCTTC.

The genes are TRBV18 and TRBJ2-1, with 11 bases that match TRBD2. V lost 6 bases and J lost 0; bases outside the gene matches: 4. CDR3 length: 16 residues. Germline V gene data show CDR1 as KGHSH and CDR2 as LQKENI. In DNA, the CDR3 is TGTGCCAGCTCCCGTACTAGCGGGGGCTCCTACAATGAGCAGTTCTTC. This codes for CASSRTSGGSYNEQFF.

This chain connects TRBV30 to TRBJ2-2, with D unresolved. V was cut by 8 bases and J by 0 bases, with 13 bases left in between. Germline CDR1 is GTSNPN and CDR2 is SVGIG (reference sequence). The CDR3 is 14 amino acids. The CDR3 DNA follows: TGTGCCCGAAGGAGCAGGACGAACACCGGGGAGCTGTTTTTT. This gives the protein CARRSRTNTGELFF.

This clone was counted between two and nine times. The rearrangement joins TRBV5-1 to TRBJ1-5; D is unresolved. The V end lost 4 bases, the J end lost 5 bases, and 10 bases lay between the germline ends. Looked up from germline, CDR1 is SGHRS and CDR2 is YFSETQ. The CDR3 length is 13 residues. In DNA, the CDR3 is TGCGCCAGCAGCATGGACGGATATCAGCCCCAGCATTTT. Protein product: CASSMDGYQPQHF.